The 6 T cell receptor beta chains below were found in one sample sequenced in a study of molecular identifiers for immune sequencing clone quantification. TCRdb reprocessed the PCR reads via MiXCR and lists one record per CDR3 protein. Among more than 250,000 distinct CDR3 sequences listed, 20% to 25% were seen once. The sample comprised naive CD8+ T cells from blood, with Jurkat cell RNA spiked in. Subset: FACS-sorted CD8+CD4-CCR7+CD45RA+ naive T cells. These receptor sequences come from a human donor in good health. Some libraries in this study had Jurkat cell RNA spiked in.

V and J are TRBV2 and TRBJ1-1; 10 bases fit TRBD1. The V and J ends lost 9 bases and 5 bases, in that order; junction bases with no gene match: 9. CDR1 is SNHLY and CDR2 is FYNNEI in the germline V gene. CDR3 length: 14 residues. The CDR3 reads CARTGGAGNTEAFF. The CDR3 DNA sequence: TGTGCCAGGACAGGGGGCGCAGGGAATACTGAAGCTTTCTTT.

Points on this clonotype: A single base separates this from a much larger clone, so it may be a read error. This chain links TRBV7-9 with TRBJ2-5; D is perhaps TRBD1 (6 bases). The CDR3 length is 13 residues. The germline V gene encodes CDR1 SEHNR and CDR2 FQNEAQ (reference sequence). The CDR3 spells CASTTDSQGTQYF. The CDR3 DNA reads as TGTGCCAGCACCACGGACAGCCAAGGGACCCAGTACTTC.

Remarks on this clonotype: The junction departs from germline at one end; a sequencing error may be responsible. CDR3 sequence: CASSQQYRGKGSGNTICF. The CDR3 bases are TGCGCCAGCAGCCAACAATACAGGGGAAAAGGCTCTGGAAACACCATATGTTTT. The chain carries TRBV4-3 and TRBJ1-3; 7 bases are a match to TRBD1. Per the germline V gene, CDR1 is LGHNA and CDR2 is YSLEER. The CDR3 contains 18 residues.

About this clonotype itself: This may stem from a read error, because a much larger clone lies one nucleotide away. This chain links TRBV6-2 or TRBV6-3 with TRBJ1-2; D uncertain. Germline V gene sequence: CDR1 MNHEY, CDR2 SVGEGT. V lost 11 bases and J 6 bases, leaving 13 bases between the germline ends. The CDR3 consists of 11 residues. The DNA of the CDR3 is TGTGCCTGCACTTCTAGAGATGGCTACACCTTC. It yields the protein CACTSRDGYTF.

This clonotype was found a few times. The rearrangement links TRBV19 to TRBJ2-7; 7 bases match TRBD1. Losses at the gene ends were 2 bases for V and 7 bases for J; bases not matched to a gene: 11. Germline assignment: CDR1 LNHDA and CDR2 SQIVND (reference sequence). The CDR3 has 15 residues. The CDR3 sequence is CASSISGQGDGEQYF. The CDR3 nucleotides are TGTGCCAGTAGTATAAGCGGTCAGGGGGATGGGGAGCAGTACTTC.

The chain combines TRBV11-2 with TRBJ2-1, with D possibly being TRBD2 (5 bases). The germline CDR1 and CDR2 sequences are SGHAT and FQNNGV. The CDR3 runs 14 residues. Deletions cut 7 bases from V and 0 bases from J, with 10 bases between. This chain's CDR3 is CASNGLVSYNEQFF. CDR3 sequence (DNA): TGTGCCAGCAACGGACTCGTCTCCTACAATGAGCAGTTCTTC. Filled out from reference TRBV11-2 and TRBJ2-1, the complete variable domain reads EAGVAQSPRYKIIEKRQSVAFWCNPISGHATLYWYQQILGQGPKLLIQFQNNGVVDDSQLPKDRFSAERLKGVDSTLKIQPAKLEDSAVYLCASNGLVSYNEQFFGPGTRLTVL.